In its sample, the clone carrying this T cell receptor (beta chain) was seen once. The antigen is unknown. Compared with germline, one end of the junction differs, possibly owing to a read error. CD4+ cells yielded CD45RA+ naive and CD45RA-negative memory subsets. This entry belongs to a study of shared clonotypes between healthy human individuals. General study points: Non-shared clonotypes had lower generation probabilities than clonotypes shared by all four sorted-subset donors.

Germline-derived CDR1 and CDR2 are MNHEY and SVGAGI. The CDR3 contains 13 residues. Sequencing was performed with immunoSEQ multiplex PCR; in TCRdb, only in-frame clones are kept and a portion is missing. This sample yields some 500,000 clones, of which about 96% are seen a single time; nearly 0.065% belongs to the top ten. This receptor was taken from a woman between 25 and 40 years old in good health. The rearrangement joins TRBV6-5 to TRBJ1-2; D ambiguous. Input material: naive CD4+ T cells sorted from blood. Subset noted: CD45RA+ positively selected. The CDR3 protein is CAISESGNDGYTF. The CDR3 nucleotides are TGTGCCATCAGTGAGTCGGGGAACGATGGCTACACCTTC.